This T cell receptor beta chain was sequenced for a study of cytomegalovirus exposure and HLA in healthy donors. As for the study in general: Previous work identified around 120 million unique TCR beta sequences from around 170 million T cells. Points from the study as a whole: What a later analysis reportedly showed was that an Asian-associated ancestry cluster had fewer N-insertions than the roughly 670-donor mean. Excluded were some V segments that proved indistinguishable, including TRBV6-2 and TRBV6-3.

With regard to this clone: Its antigen remains unknown.

Amplification used 60 Vbeta primers and 13 Jbeta primers. Assay: immunoSEQ multiplex PCR; the TCRdb copy retains only in-frame clones and omits some. Here the sample spans 150,000 or so clones, approximately 84% being singletons. The germline V gene encodes CDR1 SGHNT and CDR2 YYREEE (reference sequence). The ends were cut back, 2 bases at V and 0 bases at J, with 11 bases in the middle. This CDR3 spans 16 amino acids. The clonotype comes from a man under 40 in good health and CMV-seropositive. Specimen: PBMCs. The chain links TRBV5-4 to TRBJ1-4; TRBD1 is a possible D gene (5 bases). The CDR3 protein is CASSFGGGATNEKLFF. The DNA for the CDR3 is TGTGCCAGCAGCTTTGGCGGGGGGGCAACTAATGAAAAACTGTTTTTT.